These 11 T cell receptor beta chains originate from one sample sequenced in a study of blood T cells in healthy people across ages. It was with a sample-barcoded 5' primer and a J-beta primer mix that a second PCR of about 6 to 12 cycles was run. Using its own MiXCR run on the 5' RACE reads, TCRdb lists one record per CDR3 protein. The sample has 650,000 to 800,000 distinct CDR3 sequences, roughly half seen once. The sample was blood. These receptors were taken from a woman of 80 years or more in good health.

The CDR3 spells CSAERTGGARLSNQPQHF. The CDR3, as DNA: TGCAGTGCGGAACGGACAGGGGGCGCGAGGTTGAGCAATCAGCCCCAGCATTTT. The chain uses TRBV20-1 and TRBJ1-5; 11 nucleotides match TRBD1. V was clipped by 6 bases and J by 1 base; unmatched bases: 14. This CDR3 has 18 amino acids. The germline V gene has CDR1 DFQATT and CDR2 SNEGSKA (reference sequence).

This clonotype has ten or more counts. With a much larger clone just one base away, this may be a read error. The chain uses TRBV6-5 and TRBJ2-1; 7 bases are shared with TRBD1. The length of the CDR3 is 14 residues. V lost 2 bases, J lost 7 bases, and 5 bases stayed unmatched. Germline V gene lookup returns CDR1 MNHEY and CDR2 SVGAGI. In DNA form, the CDR3 reads TGTGCCAGCAGTTACCCACAGGGGCCAAATGAGCAGTTCTTC. This codes for CASSYPQGPNEQFF.

The V gene is TRBV25-1, the J gene TRBJ2-1, with D unclear. The germline V and J ends were trimmed by 5 bases and 8 bases, with 10 bases remaining between them. The CDR3 totals 12 residues. CDR1 and CDR2 from the germline V gene are MGHDK and SYGVNS. CDR3 bases: TGTGCCAGCAGTCTTCAACGTCATGAGCAGTTCTTC. It codes for CASSLQRHEQFF. Using reference TRBV25-1 and TRBJ2-1 for the parts outside the CDR3, the full variable domain is EADIYQTPRYLVIGTGKKITLECSQTMGHDKMYWYQQDPGMELHLIHYSYGVNSTEKGDLSSESTVSRIRTEHFPLTLESARPSHTSQYLCASSLQRHEQFFGPGTRLTVL.

This rearrangement joins TRBV29-1 to TRBJ2-1; perhaps TRBD2 as D (5 bases). CDR1 is SQVTM, CDR2 ANQGSEA, per germline. This CDR3 has 13 amino acids. V dropped 7 bases and J dropped 3 bases, with 13 bases sitting between them. This CDR3 reads CSAAYRDYNEQFF. In DNA form, the CDR3 reads TGCAGCGCCGCTTACCGGGACTACAATGAGCAGTTCTTC.

The gene calls are TRBV5-1 and TRBJ2-5; D uncertain. Trimming cost V 2 bases and J 5 bases, with 19 bases left between them. Germline V gene sequence: CDR1 SGHRS, CDR2 YFSETQ. The CDR3 runs to 16 residues. The CDR3, as DNA: TGCGCCAGCAGCTTTTCGGCTAGGAGTGCGGATGAGACCCAGTACTTC. Protein sequence: CASSFSARSADETQYF.

Concerning this clonotype itself: A single base separates this from a much larger clone, so it may be a read error. J is TRBJ2-7 and V is TRBV3-1, with TRBD1 matching 9 bases. The CDR3 covers 14 residues. Germline assignment: CDR1 LGHDT and CDR2 YNNKEL (reference sequence). The CDR3 loop reads CAGSQGQGHYEQYF. The DNA of the CDR3 is TGTGCCGGCAGCCAGGGACAGGGCCACTACGAGCAGTACTTC.

The gene calls are TRBV4-1 and TRBJ2-7; D uncertain. Germline lookup yields CDR1 MGHRA and CDR2 YSYEKL. The germline V and J ends were trimmed by 0 bases and 7 bases, with 10 bases remaining between them. This CDR3 is 13 amino acids long. The chain's CDR3 is CASSQEASQEQYF. The CDR3 region has the DNA TGCGCCAGCAGCCAAGAAGCATCCCAAGAGCAGTACTTC.

The chain couples TRBV19 to TRBJ1-5; tentative D call: TRBD1 (6 bases). V gave up 0 bases and J gave up 11 bases, with 11 bases separating them. CDR3 length: 13 residues. Germline assignment: CDR1 LNHDA and CDR2 SQIVND (reference sequence). CDR3 bases: TGTGCCAGTAGTATAGACCCAGACAGGACCCAGCATTTT. Translated: CASSIDPDRTQHF. Together with reference TRBV19 and TRBJ1-5, the CDR3 gives the full variable domain: DGGITQSPKYLFRKEGQNVTLSCEQNLNHDAMYWYRQDPGQGLRLIYYSQIVNDFQKGDIAEGYSVSREKKESFPLTVTSAQKNPTAFYLCASSIDPDRTQHFGDGTRLSIL.

The chain links TRBV20-1 to TRBJ2-5; 9 bases agree with TRBD1. The end of the DNA is better explained by TRBJ2-7, so the J call may be wrong. This CDR3 has 13 amino acids. From germline, CDR1 is DFQATT and CDR2 SNEGSKA (reference sequence). The CDR3 coding sequence is TGCAGTGCTAGAGGGGACAGGGTCCACGAGCAGTACTTC. Translating gives CSARGDRVHEQYF.

This sequence joins TRBV29-1 and TRBJ2-1, with 11 bases identical to TRBD1. The germline gives CDR1 SQVTM, CDR2 ANQGSEA. The CDR3 is 13 residues long. Trimming took 6 bases from V and 6 from J; bases not matched to a gene: 4. The CDR3 nucleotides read TGCAGCGTCGCCGGGACAGGGGGCAATGAGCAGTTCTTC. Protein product: CSVAGTGGNEQFF.

On this clonotype itself: Given a much more abundant clone one base away, this may be a read error. V usage is TRBV7-2 and J usage is TRBJ2-3; D possibly matches TRBD1 or TRBD2 (5 bases each). This CDR3 region has 16 residues. Germline V gene sequence: CDR1 SGHTA, CDR2 FQGNSA. V was clipped by 2 bases and J by 4 bases, with 16 bases between them. CDR3 sequence (DNA): TGTGCCAGCAGCTTAAAGAGGGCAGGGAGCGCAGATACGCAGTATTTT. Residues: CASSLKRAGSADTQYF.